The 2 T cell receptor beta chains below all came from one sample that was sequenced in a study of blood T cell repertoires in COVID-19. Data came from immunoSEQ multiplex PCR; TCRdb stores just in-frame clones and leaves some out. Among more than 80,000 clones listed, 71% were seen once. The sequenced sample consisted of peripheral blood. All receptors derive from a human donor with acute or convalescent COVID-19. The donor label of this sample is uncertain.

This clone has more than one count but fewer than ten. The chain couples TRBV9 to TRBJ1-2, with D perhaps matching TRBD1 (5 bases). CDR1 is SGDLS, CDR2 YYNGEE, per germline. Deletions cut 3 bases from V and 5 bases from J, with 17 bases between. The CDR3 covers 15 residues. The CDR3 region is CASSAYSLGAYGYTF. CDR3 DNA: TGTGCCAGCAGCGCTTACAGCCTTGGGGCATATGGCTACACCTTC.

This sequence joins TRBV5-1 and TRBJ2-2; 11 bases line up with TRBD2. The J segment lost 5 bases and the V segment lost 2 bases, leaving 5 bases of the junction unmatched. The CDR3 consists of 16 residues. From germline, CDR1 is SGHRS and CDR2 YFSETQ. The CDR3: CASSFLAGGLTGELFF. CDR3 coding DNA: TGCGCCAGCAGCTTCCTAGCGGGGGGTTTGACCGGGGAGCTGTTTTTT.